This entry lists 30 T cell receptor beta chains sequenced from one sample in a study of blood T cell repertoires in COVID-19. Produced via immunoSEQ multiplex PCR; TCRdb's table is partial and in-frame only. The sample carries 40,000 or so clones, about 70% recorded once. The material sequenced was peripheral blood. All receptors come from a man older than 75 with acute or convalescent COVID-19.

A single count supports this clone. The chain couples TRBV3-1 (or the pseudogene TRBV3-2) to TRBJ1-5; unclear D gene. Germline-derived CDR1 and CDR2 are LGHDT and YNNKEL (reference sequence). The CDR3 contains 15 residues. Trimming removed 2 bases at V and 0 bases at J, with 8 bases between. The CDR3 reads CASSQTRNSNQPQHF. The CDR3 DNA is TGTGCCAGCAGCCAAACGAGAAATAGCAATCAGCCCCAGCATTTT.

The chain is built from TRBV6-2 or TRBV6-3 and TRBJ1-2, with D tentatively TRBD1 (6 bases). V dropped 5 bases and J dropped 2 bases, with 6 bases sitting between them. Looked up from germline, CDR1 is MNHEY and CDR2 is SVGEGT. The CDR3 length is 12 residues. The CDR3 DNA reads TGTGCCAGCAGTCAGGGGAACTATGGCTACACCTTC. Its protein is CASSQGNYGYTF.

The rearrangement links TRBV6-5 to TRBJ2-1; 8 bases are shared with TRBD2. Germline-derived CDR1 and CDR2 are MNHEY and SVGAGI. V gave up 7 bases and J gave up 7 bases; unmatched junction bases: 12. This CDR3 has 15 residues. CDR3 sequence (DNA): TGTGCCAGCACGAGGGTAGCGGGATCGCAGAATGAGCAGTTCTTC. Translation gives CASTRVAGSQNEQFF.

V usage is TRBV9 and J usage is TRBJ2-1; D not resolved. CDR1 is SGDLS and CDR2 is YYNGEE in the germline V gene. V lost 0 bases, J lost 8 bases, and 12 bases lay in between. The CDR3 length is 14 residues. The CDR3 sequence: CASSVATGYYEQFF. As DNA, the CDR3 is TGTGCCAGCAGCGTAGCTACGGGTTACTATGAGCAGTTCTTC.

The rearrangement uses TRBV2 and TRBJ2-1; the match to TRBD1 covers 11 bases. This CDR3 spans 14 amino acids. Germline CDR1 reads SNHLY; CDR2 reads FYNNEI. The V segment lost 6 bases and the J segment 7 bases; nucleotides outside the gene matches: 5. This chain's CDR3 is CASSRDRGTNEQFF. The CDR3 DNA reads TGTGCCAGCAGCCGGGACAGGGGGACGAATGAGCAGTTCTTC.

This clone showed up just once. V usage is TRBV7-9 and J usage is TRBJ2-1; possibly TRBD2 for D (6 bases). The germline V and J ends were trimmed by 5 bases and 11 bases, with 19 bases remaining between them. The CDR3 is 14 residues long. Germline CDR1 is SEHNR and CDR2 is FQNEAQ (reference sequence). The CDR3 is CASSPRLGGVKQFF. Here the CDR3 DNA reads TGTGCCAGCAGCCCGAGACTAGGAGGGGTGAAGCAGTTCTTC.

V usage is TRBV30 and J usage is TRBJ1-6; maybe TRBD1 (6 bases). Between the trimmed V and J ends, which lost 2 bases and 7 bases, there was a span of 15 bases. The CDR3 has 15 amino acids. Germline values: CDR1 GTSNPN, CDR2 SVGIG (reference sequence). CDR3 residues: CAWSSPGRGNSPLHF. The CDR3 DNA follows: TGTGCCTGGAGTTCTCCGGGGAGGGGGAATTCACCCCTCCACTTT. Filled out from reference TRBV30 and TRBJ1-6, the complete variable domain reads SQTIHQWPATLVQPVGSPLSLECTVEGTSNPNLYWYRQAAGRGLQLLFYSVGIGQISSEVPQNLSASRPQDRQFILSSKKLLLSDSGFYLCAWSSPGRGNSPLHFGNGTRLTVT.

This clone was observed a few times. The chain employs TRBV30 and TRBJ1-1, with D uncertain. The germline V gene has CDR1 GTSNPN and CDR2 SVGIG (reference sequence). This CDR3 is built from 11 residues. Between the trimmed V and J ends, which lost 5 bases and 5 bases, there was a span of 9 bases. DNA of the CDR3: TGTGCCTGGGTCCGAGGGACTGAAGCTTTCTTT. Its protein product is CAWVRGTEAFF.

CDR3 in DNA: TGTGCCAGCAGTTTAGGGACTAGCGTGGCTACGCAGTATTTT. Protein sequence: CASSLGTSVATQYF. The J gene is TRBJ2-3, the V gene TRBV28, with 10 bases lining up with TRBD2. With V trimmed by 2 bases and J by 8 bases, 4 bases remained unmatched. The V gene's germline CDR1 is MDHEN and CDR2 SYDVKM. There are 14 residues in the CDR3.

The chain joins TRBV16 to TRBJ1-1; TRBD1 is a possible D gene (5 bases). This CDR3 contains 13 residues. Germline CDR1 is KGHSY and CDR2 is FQNENV. V was pared by 0 bases and J by 9 bases, with 11 bases between. CDR3 DNA sequence: TGTGCCAGCAGCCAATCTGGGGCAGGGAAAGCTTTCTTT. The encoded protein is CASSQSGAGKAFF.

The chain couples TRBV18 to TRBJ1-6; D not certain. Per germline, CDR1 KGHSH and CDR2 LQKENI. This CDR3 spans 16 amino acids. The V end was cut by 3 bases, the J end by 7 bases, with 16 bases between. CDR3 loop: CASSPRRREENSPLHF. The CDR3 DNA reads as TGTGCCAGCTCACCCCGACGGAGGGAAGAGAATTCACCCCTCCACTTT.

This chain connects TRBV19 to TRBJ1-3, with 7 positions matching TRBD1. Germline V lookup: CDR1 LNHDA, CDR2 SQIVND (reference sequence). The CDR3 sequence is 14 residues long. J lost 0 bases, V lost 4 bases, and 0 bases had no gene match. The CDR3 nucleotides are TGTGCCAGTAGTAGACAGGGCTCTGGAAACACCATATATTTT. Amino acid sequence: CASSRQGSGNTIYF.

This clone was found once. This chain joins TRBV6-1 and TRBJ1-2; TRBD1 aligns across 8 bases. The germline V gene has CDR1 MNHNS and CDR2 SASEGT. J lost 4 bases, V lost 1 base, and 2 bases had no gene match. The CDR3 covers 14 residues. Here the CDR3 reads CASSEGDRLYGYTF. The CDR3 DNA follows: TGTGCCAGCAGTGAAGGGGACAGGCTCTATGGCTACACCTTC.

The genes are TRBV5-1 and TRBJ2-2, with D unresolved. The germline gives CDR1 SGHRS, CDR2 YFSETQ. The CDR3 loop spans 14 amino acids. V was clipped by 4 bases and J by 4 bases, with 11 bases between them. This CDR3 reads CASSTSTVTGELFF. DNA of the CDR3: TGCGCCAGCAGCACCTCTACAGTCACCGGGGAGCTGTTTTTT.

The V gene is TRBV6-1, the J gene TRBJ1-2; a possible D gene is TRBD1 (5 bases). This CDR3 spans 14 amino acids. Germline lookup yields CDR1 MNHNS and CDR2 SASEGT. The V end was cut by 1 base, the J end by 4 bases, with 10 bases between. For the CDR3, the DNA is TGTGCCAGCAGTGAAGTTGGCAGGGCCTATGGCTACACCTTC. It translates to CASSEVGRAYGYTF.

The CDR3 region has the DNA TGTGCCAGCTCATTCCCGCGACTAGCGGGATTTAAAGGAAAGACCGGGGAGCTGTTTTTT. Residues: CASSFPRLAGFKGKTGELFF. The rearrangement joins TRBV18 to TRBJ2-2; TRBD2 agrees at 11 bases. Germline CDR1 KGHSH, CDR2 LQKENI. After removal of 5 bases from V and 5 bases from J, the junction contained 19 bases not matched to a gene. The CDR3 is 20 residues long.

The chain uses TRBV11-2 and TRBJ2-2, with 7 bases that match TRBD2. The CDR3 extends over 16 amino acids. Trimming removed 7 bases from V and 5 bases from J; junction bases left unmatched: 13. Germline CDR1 and CDR2: SGHAT and FQNNGV. The DNA for the CDR3 is TGTGCCAGCAAGAGCGGGATCGGACGGGGTACCGGGGAGCTGTTTTTT. Its translation is CASKSGIGRGTGELFF.

This chain uses TRBV29-1 with TRBJ1-1, with 9 positions matching TRBD1. The CDR3 loop spans 14 amino acids. CDR1 is SQVTM, CDR2 ANQGSEA, per germline. V trimming: 7 bases; J trimming: 1 base; junction bases outside the gene matches: 7. The CDR3 DNA reads TGCAGCGCCGGGACAGGGTACGCGAACACTGAAGCTTTCTTT. As protein: CSAGTGYANTEAFF.

The chain links TRBV29-1 to TRBJ2-7, with TRBD2 identical over 8 bases. The germline CDR1 and CDR2 sequences are SQVTM and ANQGSEA. This CDR3 has 14 residues. V lost 2 bases and J lost 6; bases outside the gene matches: 9. DNA of the CDR3: TGCAGCGTTGAAAGGCCGGGAGGGCCGAGCGAGCAGTACTTC. This codes for CSVERPGGPSEQYF.

The CDR3 DNA is TGTGCCAGTAGTGGGGGACAGGGGGCGTATAACACTGAAGCTTTCTTT. This codes for CASSGGQGAYNTEAFF. The J gene is TRBJ1-1, the V gene TRBV19; the match to TRBD1 covers 12 bases. This CDR3 is built from 16 residues. CDR1 is LNHDA and CDR2 is SQIVND in the germline V gene (reference sequence). The junction had 6 bases not matched to a gene; V was cut back by 5 bases and J by 2 bases.

The J gene is TRBJ2-7, the V gene TRBV29-1; 7 positions agree with TRBD1. Trimming removed 6 bases from V and 0 bases from J; junction bases left unmatched: 8. CDR1 and CDR2 from the germline V gene are SQVTM and ANQGSEA. The CDR3 totals 14 residues. CDR3 amino acids: CSVSPTGSSYEQYF. CDR3 nucleotide sequence: TGCAGCGTCTCCCCGACAGGGAGCTCCTACGAGCAGTACTTC.

V gene TRBV5-1 combines with J gene TRBJ2-3, with 8 bases fitting TRBD2. Germline V gene data show CDR1 as SGHRS and CDR2 as YFSETQ. J lost 6 bases, V lost 1 base, and 4 bases had no gene match. The CDR3 spans 14 residues. CDR3 region: CASSLSSGWDTQYF. In nucleotides, the CDR3 is TGCGCCAGCAGCTTGTCTAGCGGGTGGGATACGCAGTATTTT. Based on the CDR3 plus reference TRBV5-1 and TRBJ2-3, the full variable domain is KAGVTQTPRYLIKTRGQQVTLSCSPISGHRSVSWYQQTPGQGLQFLFEYFSETQRNKGNFPGRFSGRQFSNSRSEMNVSTLELGDSALYLCASSLSSGWDTQYFGPGTRLTVL.

The genes are TRBV6-8 and TRBJ2-7; TRBD2 matches at 7 bases. Germline trimming cut 6 bases from V and 1 base from J; bases unmatched to any gene: 15. Germline assignment: CDR1 MNHGY and CDR2 SAAAGT. The CDR3 sequence is 17 residues long. The CDR3 sequence is CASRGRVGAGVSYEQYF. DNA of the CDR3: TGTGCCAGCAGGGGCCGGGTTGGCGCGGGAGTATCCTACGAGCAGTACTTC.

The chain recombines TRBV7-9 with TRBJ2-2, with 11 nucleotides matching TRBD2. CDR1 SEHNR and CDR2 FQNEAQ come from the germline V gene (reference sequence). The CDR3 sequence is 19 residues long. With V trimmed by 7 bases and J by 5 bases, 18 bases remained unmatched. The DNA for the CDR3 is TGTGCCAGCACTGCTCCGGGACTAGCGGCCATGAAAGGGACCGGGGAGCTGTTTTTT. Its translation: CASTAPGLAAMKGTGELFF.

V gene TRBV7-2 combines with J gene TRBJ2-1; 9 nucleotides line up with TRBD2. V dropped 5 bases and J dropped 5; count of bases not matched to a gene: 7. This CDR3 contains 15 residues. Per germline, CDR1 SGHTA and CDR2 FQGNSA. The CDR3 bases are TGTGCCAGCAGCCTTAGCGGGGGACCCAACAATGAGCAGTTCTTC. This translates into CASSLSGGPNNEQFF.

The chain links TRBV28 to TRBJ2-3; possible D gene TRBD2, 6 bases. Trimming cost V 3 bases and J 8 bases, with 15 bases left between them. From germline, CDR1 is MDHEN and CDR2 SYDVKM. The CDR3 consists of 14 residues. CDR3 in amino acids: CASSFDVGGSTQYF. CDR3 bases: TGTGCCAGCAGTTTTGACGTGGGAGGAAGTACGCAGTATTTT.

This chain connects TRBV19 to TRBJ2-1; TRBD2 is a possible D gene (6 bases). Deletions cut 3 bases from V and 3 bases from J, with 15 bases between. The germline gives CDR1 LNHDA, CDR2 SQIVND (reference sequence). This CDR3 has 16 amino acids. The CDR3 protein is CASSMDGSGLYNEQFF. CDR3 sequence (DNA): TGTGCCAGTAGTATGGACGGTAGCGGACTCTACAATGAGCAGTTCTTC.

The genes are TRBV7-3 and TRBJ2-3; 7 bases match TRBD1. In germline, CDR1 is SGHTA, CDR2 FQGTGA. The trim removed 0 bases at V and 8 bases at J, leaving 11 bases unmatched. The CDR3 length is 16 residues. CDR3 residues: CASSLTLTGLTGTQYF. The DNA for the CDR3 is TGTGCCAGCAGCTTAACCCTGACAGGGTTGACGGGTACGCAGTATTTT.

The CDR3 spells CASSSGMGGVNEQFF. In nucleotides, the CDR3 is TGTGCCAGCAGTTCGGGAATGGGGGGAGTCAATGAGCAGTTCTTC. This chain uses TRBV27 with TRBJ2-1, with a weak D call TRBD2 (6 bases). Germline CDR1 MNHEY, CDR2 SMNVEV (reference sequence). Trimming removed 4 bases from V and 6 bases from J, with 16 bases in between. The CDR3 runs to 15 residues.

The CDR3 DNA sequence: TGTGCCAGCAGTTACTCCCCGGGAGGGCTAGAGACCCAGTACTTC. Protein product: CASSYSPGGLETQYF. The V call is TRBV6-5, the J call TRBJ2-5; 8 positions match TRBD2. The trim removed 0 bases at V and 4 bases at J, leaving 4 bases unmatched. In germline, CDR1 is MNHEY, CDR2 SVGAGI. The CDR3 is made up of 15 amino acids.